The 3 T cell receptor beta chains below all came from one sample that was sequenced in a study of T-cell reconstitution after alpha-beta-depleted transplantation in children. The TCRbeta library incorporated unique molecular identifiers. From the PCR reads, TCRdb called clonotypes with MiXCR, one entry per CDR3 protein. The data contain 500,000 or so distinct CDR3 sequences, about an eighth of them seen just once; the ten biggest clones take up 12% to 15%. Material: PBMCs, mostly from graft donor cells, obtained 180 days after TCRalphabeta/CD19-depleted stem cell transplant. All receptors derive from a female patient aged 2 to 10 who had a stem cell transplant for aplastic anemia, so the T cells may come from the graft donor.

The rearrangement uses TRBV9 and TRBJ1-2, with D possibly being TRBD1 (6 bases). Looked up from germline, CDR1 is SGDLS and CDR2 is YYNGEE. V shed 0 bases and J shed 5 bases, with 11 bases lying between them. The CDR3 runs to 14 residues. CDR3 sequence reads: CASSVADSLYGYTF. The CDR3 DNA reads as TGTGCCAGCAGCGTAGCGGACAGCCTATATGGCTACACCTTC.

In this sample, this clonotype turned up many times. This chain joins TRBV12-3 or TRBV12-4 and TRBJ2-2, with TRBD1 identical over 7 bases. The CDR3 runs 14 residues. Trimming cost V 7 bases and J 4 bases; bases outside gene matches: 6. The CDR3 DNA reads TGTGCCAGCATCCCGACAGGGCTCACCGGGGAGCTGTTTTTT. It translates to CASIPTGLTGELFF.

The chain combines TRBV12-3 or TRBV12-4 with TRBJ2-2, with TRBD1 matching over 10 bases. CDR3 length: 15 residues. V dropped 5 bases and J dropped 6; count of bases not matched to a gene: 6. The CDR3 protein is CASSMTGGAAGELFF. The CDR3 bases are TGTGCCAGCAGTATGACAGGGGGCGCCGCCGGGGAGCTGTTTTTT.